The following is a T cell receptor beta chain sequence with its context. This clone was seen only a few times. The antigen it binds to is not known. No much larger clone exists at a distance of one base, and base qualities are not known. The cohort comprised more than 550 healthy bone marrow donors. At the time of sampling, every cohort member was nominally healthy, though immune exposures that went unrecorded were likely present. The donor tested CMV seronegative and was one of the 352 seronegative cohort members. Every donor gave a peripheral blood sample, and the peripheral blood mononuclear cells from that sample were used for TCR beta sequencing. The Qiagen DNeasy Blood Extraction Kit was used to extract genomic DNA from the blood cell samples. The CDR3, from cysteine to phenylalanine, totals 16 residues. Only the CDR3 DNA is retained, 48 bases long and in frame from the first base. For this chain, trimming is 6 bases at the V end and 5 bases at the J end, and the number of junction bases without a gene match is 7. In the germline V gene, CDR1 corresponds to KGHSH and CDR2 to LQKENI.

The data stem from a study of cytomegalovirus exposure and HLA in healthy donors (dated by TCRdb to about 2017). General notes on the study: An earlier analysis of some 600 of the donors reported under 300 Gb of sequence data and 117 million unique TCR beta sequences obtained from 180 million or so T cells. Approximately 330 gigabases of sequencing data and 70 million to 95 million unique TCR sequences made up an early release that covered over 550 HLA-typed donors. The genetic ancestry cluster associated with self-reported Caucasian donors included about 84% of the approximately 430 genotyped donors. The study was designed to test whether signatures of past pathogen exposure could be identified by cataloging public T cell receptors. The study used immunosequencing to profile the T cell repertoires of more than 650 subjects and linked those repertoires to cytomegalovirus serostatus. In addition to the first cohort of roughly 670 subjects, a separate validation cohort of 120 different subjects was used. High-throughput TCR immunosequencing, statistical association of individual TCRs with disease status, and machine learning were combined to predict cytomegalovirus infection status. A later analysis re-analyzed previously published TCR beta repertoires from 500 to 700 donors and added high-resolution HLA genotyping to study TCR occurrence patterns. The later analysis used no new phenotypic data to find candidate immune exposures, relying instead on TCR beta sequences and their occurrence across donors. An earlier analysis of some 500 of the donors applied high-throughput TCR beta sequencing to assess whether each TCR beta V gene segment acted as functional or pseudogenic. Donor age, sex, ethnicity and CMV serostatus were compiled together with the repertoire data. A later genetic analysis used genome-wide SNP genotypes for about 65% of the 666 donors, treating that subset as a discovery cohort. Every repertoire in the discovery cohort had been generated on one and the same sequencing platform. HLA typing included class I and class II loci at four-digit resolution. Typing coverage differed by locus: A, B, C, DRB1 and DQB1 were typed in about 620-630 donors, DQA1 in 500 to 550, DPA1 in approximately 600, and DPB1 in just under 490. Four or five DR-DQ haplotypes were handled as single units for association and clustering because linkage in the cohort was strong. Among 300 to 450 genotyped donors of the cohort, an average of roughly 240,000 unique TCR beta nucleotide sequences were sequenced per donor, roughly 20% of them non-productive.

The library came from the immunoSEQ multiplex PCR assay. For the multiplex PCR, a mixture combining 60 forward primers for TCR Vbeta segments and 13 reverse primers for TCR Jbeta segments was used. A multiplex PCR assay on genomic DNA amplified the CDR3 region of rearranged TCR beta genes. The Illumina HiSeq System was used to sequence the amplified TCR beta libraries as 87-base-pair reads. From the authors' description of their analysis: Across the 670 or so repertoires, a later analysis counted some 80 million unique TCR beta chains, 8.5 million to 12 million of which were shared by at least two donors. A nearest-neighbor algorithm error-corrected the raw reads and collapsed the reads into unique sequences, merging closely related sequences to remove PCR and sequencing errors. V, D and J gene segments were assigned by aligning CDR3 sequences to IMGT reference sequences. Each retained sequence needed at least a six-nucleotide match to both a V gene segment and a J gene segment. A rearrangement counted as productive if the CDR3 had no stop codons and remained in frame with V and J, and every other rearrangement counted as non-productive. Following IMGT convention, CDR3 was defined as the stretch from the second conserved V-encoded cysteine to the conserved J-encoded phenylalanine. The earlier analysis of roughly 590 of the donors excluded sequences that lacked an unambiguous match to a single V gene segment. An earlier analysis of roughly 590 of the donors called V segments functional above 56.7% productive rearrangements and segregating when the between-donor standard deviation exceeded 5%. To diagnose cytomegalovirus status from the catalog of TCR beta chain sequences, a statistical classification framework was built. A later analysis assigned V and J genes by comparing TCR nucleotide sequences with IMGT/GENE-DB human TR gene sequences. A later analysis assigned CDR3 sequences and most-parsimonious VDJ recombination scenarios with the TCRdist pipeline. A later analysis defined each TCR beta chain by its CDR3 amino acid sequence plus V-gene family, and excluded reads lacking a unique V-gene family. As a way to deal with suspected cross-contamination and a sequencing artifact, a later analysis dropped 500 to 700 nucleotide sequences that were highly shared and had low generation probability. In a later analysis, a clonal expansion index was calculated for each public chain from normalized within-repertoire ranks of inferred template counts. In a later analysis, generation probabilities were computed using a VDJ recombination model fitted to out-of-frame rearrangements, and the results were checked against IGoR. In a later analysis, TCR-TCR, TCR-HLA and TCR-CMV co-occurrence was scored with hypergeometric tests, and a repertoire-size bias correction was applied to TCR pairs. False discovery rates were estimated in a later analysis by permuting HLA or CMV assignments 20 times. In a later analysis, co-occurring TCRs were grouped using DBSCAN, with TCRdist sequence similarity added in when clustering inside HLA-allele-positive subsets. For co-occurrence clustering, repertoires with fewer than 30,000 or more than 120,000 public chains were excluded, along with roughly 5 repertoires with anomalous nucleotide sharing. The clones in this table, taken by TCRdb from immuneACCESS, are in-frame only. Not every clone is retained; where verified, under half of the shortfall comes from an unresolved V gene, and the cause of the rest is unknown. That table furnishes V, J and clone size, whereas the DNA furnished D and trimming. This sample holds 160,000 or so clones; 70% to 85% were observed only once. The top ten clones comprise roughly 1.9% of the sample.

Summary of the overall study and its limitations: According to a later analysis, parvovirus B19, influenza, CMV and Epstein-Barr virus appeared linked to several top co-occurrence clusters. At a false discovery rate of 0.05, a later analysis linked roughly 17,000 TCR beta sequences to specific HLA alleles. While some public TCRs were present in many individuals, most TCR sequences turned up only very rarely across donors. In a later analysis, most CMV-associated TCR beta chains were found to appear HLA-restricted, with HLA associations seemingly driven largely by CMV exposure. A later genetic analysis reported fewer N-insertions in productive TCRs among donors in an Asian-associated ancestry cluster than the roughly 640-donor mean. Broadly in line with IMGT annotations, most TCR beta V segments showed up in productive rearrangements about 90% or about 30% of the time in an earlier analysis of 587 of the donors. It was suggested by the authors that the approach could potentially be generalized to other disease states and immunological phenotypes. Correlated functional status among segregating V segments might be attributable to linkage disequilibrium, but an unknown experimental factor could not be ruled out. A further reported finding was that TCR beta sequences accurately predicted the HLA-A and HLA-B alleles for most subjects in the first cohort. In vitro tests confirmed that a few of the cytomegalovirus-associated TCR beta chains recognize cytomegalovirus antigens. Because the 87-base-pair reads could not distinguish some IMGT-functional V segments, including TRBV6-2 and TRBV6-3, those segments were excluded. V-gene and J-gene trimming of TCR beta chains was associated with a missense DCLRE1C variant in a later genetic analysis, and the association was replicated in an independent cohort. This cohort had only TCR beta chains sequenced, and the lack of alpha or paired-chain data limited which features could be detected. In a later analysis, TCR association rates were found to vary across HLA loci, with the most associated TCRs seen for DRB1 alleles and the fewest for HLA-C alleles. Immune exposure information for the cohort was limited to CMV serostatus. The study gave a list of about 150 TCR beta chains associated with cytomegalovirus. Because some donors lacked HLA typing at each locus, the association tests relied only on the typed subset. Sequencing depth was assumed to be roughly uniform across donors in the presence/absence analyses, though that assumption may not hold. Assigning TCR associations to individual alleles was difficult when HLA alleles, especially DR and DQ, strongly co-occurred. Because counts were too low, roughly 18 rarely observed V segments, including chromosome 9 orphons, were left out of the earlier analysis of a few hundred of the donors. A cluster of highly shared sequence variants was judged likely to represent a technical artifact of the sequencing pipeline. In a later analysis, HLA-associated TCR beta chains showed more clonal expansion and lower generation probabilities than non-associated chains that were equally common. The classifier was reported to diagnose cytomegalovirus status with high specificity and sensitivity in both the original cohort and the validation cohort.

The receptor comes from a man between 40 and 49 years old in good health and CMV-seronegative. Input material: PBMCs. Recombination joined TRBV18 with TRBJ2-2; TRBD2 fits 12 bases in the junction. The DNA sequence follows: TGTGCCAGCTCCCGATCGACTAGCGGGAGAACCGGGGAGCTGTTTTTT. Its coded protein is CASSRSTSGRTGELFF.